This TCR beta chain was observed in a study of glioma-infiltrating T cells after dendritic cell vaccination. Study at large: Samples are from glioblastoma patients in Phase I and II dendritic cell vaccine trials.

Regarding time point: after dendritic cell vaccination, including at tumor progression/relapse. The method was immunoSEQ multiplex PCR; TCRdb's version includes in-frame clones alone and lacks a portion of them. The sample includes approximately 92,000 clones, approximately 84% of them seen just once. CDR1 and CDR2 (germline): SGHRS, YFSETQ. This CDR3 contains 13 residues. V lost 1 base and J lost 10, with 14 bases in between. The TCR sequence derives from a human donor with glioblastoma. V usage is TRBV5-1 and J usage is TRBJ2-5; no reliable D call. The specimen comprised blood, sampled after dendritic cell vaccination. The DNA for the CDR3 is TGCGCCAGCAGCTTGAACGGCCCCCAGGACCAGTACTTC. It encodes CASSLNGPQDQYF. The whole variable domain, remainder taken from reference TRBV5-1 and TRBJ2-5, is KAGVTQTPRYLIKTRGQQVTLSCSPISGHRSVSWYQQTPGQGLQFLFEYFSETQRNKGNFPGRFSGRQFSNSRSEMNVSTLELGDSALYLCASSLNGPQDQYFGPGTRLLVL.